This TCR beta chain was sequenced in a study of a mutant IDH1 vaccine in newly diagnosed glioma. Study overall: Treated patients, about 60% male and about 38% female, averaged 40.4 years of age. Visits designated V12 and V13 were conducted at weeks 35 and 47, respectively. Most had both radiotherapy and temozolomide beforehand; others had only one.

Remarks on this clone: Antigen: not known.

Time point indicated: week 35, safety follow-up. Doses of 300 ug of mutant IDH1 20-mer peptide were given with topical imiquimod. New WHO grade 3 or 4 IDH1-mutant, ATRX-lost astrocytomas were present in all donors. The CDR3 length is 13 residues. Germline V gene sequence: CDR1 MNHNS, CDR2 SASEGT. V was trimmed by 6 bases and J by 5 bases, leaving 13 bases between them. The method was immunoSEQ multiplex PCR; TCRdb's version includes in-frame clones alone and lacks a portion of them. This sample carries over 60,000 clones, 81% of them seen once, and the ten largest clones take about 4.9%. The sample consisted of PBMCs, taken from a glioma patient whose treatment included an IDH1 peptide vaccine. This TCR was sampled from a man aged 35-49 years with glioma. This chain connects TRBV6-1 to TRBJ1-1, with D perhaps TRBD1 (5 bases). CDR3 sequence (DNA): TGTGCCAGCAGGACAGAGGAAAAGACTGAAGCTTTCTTT. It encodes CASRTEEKTEAFF.